These T cell receptor beta chains were read from a single sample in a study of cytomegalovirus exposure and HLA in healthy donors. Profiling relied on immunoSEQ multiplex PCR, and the TCRdb table lists in-frame clones only, not all of them. Among 120,000 to 150,000 clones listed, under 70% were seen once. The sample consisted of PBMCs. These receptors were obtained from a woman in her thirties in good health and CMV-seropositive. The CDR3 runs from the conserved cysteine through the conserved F or W. The D gene is left open where the match is weak. Clone size appears in some rows only: once, few, many, or a class for an expanded clone.

CDR3 protein: CAWSVLERKYF; CDR3 DNA: TGTGCCTGGAGTGTACTCGAGCGGAAGTACTTC; clone size: -; V gene: TRBV30; D gene: -; J gene: TRBJ2-7
CDR3 protein: CASTGSGANVLTF; CDR3 DNA: TGTGCCAGCACAGGCTCTGGGGCCAACGTCCTGACTTTC; clone size: -; V gene: TRBV6-5; D gene: -; J gene: TRBJ2-6
CDR3 protein: CASSLLQVASGKETQYF; CDR3 DNA: TGTGCCAGCAGCTTGTTACAGGTGGCTAGCGGCAAAGAGACCCAGTACTTC; clone size: -; V gene: TRBV5-4; D gene: TRBD2; J gene: TRBJ2-5
CDR3 protein: CASSQGKTGMEKKLFF; CDR3 DNA: TGTGCCAGCAGCCAGGGAAAGACAGGGATGGAAAAAAAACTGTTTTTT; clone size: -; V gene: TRBV4-2; D gene: TRBD1; J gene: TRBJ1-4
CDR3 protein: CASRNTENGYTF; CDR3 DNA: TGTGCCAGCCGAAACACAGAGAATGGCTACACCTTC; clone size: -; V gene: TRBV27; D gene: -; J gene: TRBJ1-2
CDR3 protein: CASTGTGRVNGYTF; CDR3 DNA: TGTGCCAGCACCGGGACAGGGAGGGTCAATGGCTACACCTTC; clone size: -; V gene: TRBV6-5; D gene: TRBD1; J gene: TRBJ1-2
CDR3 protein: CASRMGHLGSNQPQHF; CDR3 DNA: TGTGCCAGCAGGATGGGACACCTGGGGAGCAATCAGCCCCAGCATTTT; clone size: few; V gene: TRBV6-8; D gene: -; J gene: TRBJ1-5
CDR3 protein: CASSSSGTGGYRDTEAFF; CDR3 DNA: TGTGCCAGCAGCTCATCCGGGACAGGGGGTTATAGGGACACTGAAGCTTTCTTT; clone size: -; V gene: TRBV7-9; D gene: TRBD1; J gene: TRBJ1-1
CDR3 protein: CAIRLAGALGEQYF; CDR3 DNA: TGTGCCATCAGACTAGCGGGCGCTCTTGGCGAGCAGTACTTC; clone size: -; V gene: TRBV10-3; D gene: TRBD2; J gene: TRBJ2-7
CDR3 protein: CASSGGQTSYEQYF; CDR3 DNA: TGTGCCAGCAGTGGAGGACAGACGTCCTACGAGCAGTACTTC; clone size: few; V gene: TRBV6-4; D gene: -; J gene: TRBJ2-7
CDR3 protein: CASSQVGSGGYNEQFF; CDR3 DNA: TGCGCCAGCAGCCAAGTCGGGAGCGGGGGCTACAATGAGCAGTTCTTC; clone size: -; V gene: TRBV4-1; D gene: TRBD2; J gene: TRBJ2-1
CDR3 protein: CASSVEGALTDTQYF; CDR3 DNA: TGTGCCAGCAGTGTTGAGGGGGCCCTCACAGATACGCAGTATTTT; clone size: -; V gene: TRBV2; D gene: TRBD1; J gene: TRBJ2-3
CDR3 protein: CASSQQGAFGYTF; CDR3 DNA: TGTGCCAGCAGTCAACAGGGGGCGTTCGGCTACACCTTC; clone size: -; V gene: TRBV27; D gene: TRBD1; J gene: TRBJ1-2
CDR3 protein: CASSGLTGGNTEAFF; CDR3 DNA: TGTGCCAGCAGCGGCCTGACAGGGGGGAACACTGAAGCTTTCTTT; clone size: few; V gene: TRBV5-4; D gene: TRBD1; J gene: TRBJ1-1
CDR3 protein: CASSVGVLRNTGELFF; CDR3 DNA: TGTGCCAGCAGTGTTGGAGTCTTGCGGAACACCGGGGAGCTGTTTTTT; clone size: -; V gene: TRBV2; D gene: -; J gene: TRBJ2-2
CDR3 protein: CASRPTRMVNTEAFF; CDR3 DNA: TGTGCCAGCAGACCAACCAGGATGGTGAACACTGAAGCTTTCTTT; clone size: -; V gene: TRBV7-9; D gene: -; J gene: TRBJ1-1
CDR3 protein: CASSIGAAIYTEAFF; CDR3 DNA: TGTGCCAGTAGTATTGGGGCCGCGATATACACTGAAGCTTTCTTT; clone size: -; V gene: TRBV19; D gene: -; J gene: TRBJ1-1
CDR3 protein: CASIPRRDRESHEQYF; CDR3 DNA: TGTGCCAGCATTCCCCGGCGGGACAGGGAATCCCACGAGCAGTACTTC; clone size: few; V gene: TRBV21-1; D gene: -; J gene: TRBJ2-7
CDR3 protein: CATSREKDGGLQKLFF; CDR3 DNA: TGTGCCACCAGCAGAGAAAAGGACGGAGGTCTCCAAAAACTGTTTTTT; clone size: -; V gene: TRBV15; D gene: -; J gene: TRBJ1-4
CDR3 protein: CASSSDPNYGYTF; CDR3 DNA: TGCGCCAGCAGTTCAGATCCAAACTATGGCTACACCTTC; clone size: -; V gene: TRBV10-1; D gene: -; J gene: TRBJ1-2
CDR3 protein: CASSSGNMEELFF; CDR3 DNA: TGCGCCAGCAGCTCCGGGAACATGGAGGAGCTGTTTTTT; clone size: once; V gene: TRBV5-1; D gene: -; J gene: TRBJ2-2
CDR3 protein: CASSPSGTGVGGYTF; CDR3 DNA: TGTGCCAGCAGCCCCTCCGGGACAGGGGTTGGTGGCTACACCTTC; clone size: few; V gene: TRBV9; D gene: TRBD1; J gene: TRBJ1-2
CDR3 protein: CASSSGTGQETQYF; CDR3 DNA: TGTGCCAGCAGCTCCGGGACAGGACAAGAGACCCAGTACTTC; clone size: few; V gene: TRBV5-4; D gene: TRBD1; J gene: TRBJ2-5
CDR3 protein: CASSAVAGPEQFF; CDR3 DNA: TGTGCCAGCAGTGCGGTAGCGGGACCTGAGCAGTTCTTC; clone size: -; V gene: TRBV7-6; D gene: TRBD2; J gene: TRBJ2-1
CDR3 protein: CASSRVAKETQYF; CDR3 DNA: TGTGCCAGCAGCAGGGTTGCCAAAGAGACCCAGTACTTC; clone size: -; V gene: TRBV6-5; D gene: -; J gene: TRBJ2-5
CDR3 protein: CASSQGLAGGPGETQYF; CDR3 DNA: TGCGCCAGCAGCCAAGGTTTAGCGGGAGGGCCAGGAGAGACCCAGTACTTC; clone size: -; V gene: TRBV4-1; D gene: TRBD2; J gene: TRBJ2-5
CDR3 protein: CASSLDWADEQYF; CDR3 DNA: TGTGCCAGCAGCTTGGATTGGGCTGATGAGCAGTACTTC; clone size: -; V gene: TRBV5-4; D gene: -; J gene: TRBJ2-7
CDR3 protein: CATSRGQGLGYEQYF; CDR3 DNA: TGTGCCACCAGCAGAGGCCAGGGGCTCGGGTACGAGCAGTACTTC; clone size: few; V gene: TRBV15; D gene: -; J gene: TRBJ2-7
CDR3 protein: CASSNKGGYTF; CDR3 DNA: TGTGCCAGCAGCAATAAGGGGGGCTACACCTTC; clone size: -; V gene: TRBV9; D gene: -; J gene: TRBJ1-2
CDR3 protein: CASSESPRVVNEQFF; CDR3 DNA: TGTGCCAGCAGTGAATCCCCCAGGGTAGTCAATGAGCAGTTCTTC; clone size: -; V gene: TRBV6-1; D gene: -; J gene: TRBJ2-1
CDR3 protein: CASSDQIRDSEAFF; CDR3 DNA: TGTGCCAGCAGCGATCAGATCCGGGACAGTGAAGCTTTCTTT; clone size: -; V gene: TRBV11-2; D gene: TRBD1; J gene: TRBJ1-1
CDR3 protein: CASIRFSGNTIYF; CDR3 DNA: TGTGCCAGCATTCGGTTCTCTGGAAACACCATATATTTT; clone size: few; V gene: TRBV6-1; D gene: -; J gene: TRBJ1-3
CDR3 protein: CAFTRGQGGAYEQYF; CDR3 DNA: TGTGCCTTCACACGCGGACAGGGGGGGGCCTACGAGCAGTACTTC; clone size: -; V gene: TRBV30; D gene: TRBD1; J gene: TRBJ2-7
CDR3 protein: CASSARPGGEAFF; CDR3 DNA: TGTGCCAGCAGCGCCCGCCCGGGGGGTGAAGCTTTCTTT; clone size: few; V gene: TRBV11-3; D gene: -; J gene: TRBJ1-1
CDR3 protein: CASSQVTARPQPQHF; CDR3 DNA: TGCGCCAGCAGCCAAGTGACGGCGAGGCCTCAGCCCCAGCATTTT; clone size: -; V gene: TRBV4-1; D gene: -; J gene: TRBJ1-5
CDR3 protein: CSSSLPWGSRNYGYTF; CDR3 DNA: TGTTCCAGCAGCTTACCGTGGGGCAGCCGTAACTATGGCTACACCTTC; clone size: once; V gene: TRBV7-9; D gene: -; J gene: TRBJ1-2
CDR3 protein: CSATDNTEAFF; CDR3 DNA: TGCAGTGCCACAGACAACACTGAAGCTTTCTTT; clone size: few; V gene: TRBV20-1; D gene: -; J gene: TRBJ1-1
CDR3 protein: CAIRDLNGQGLNSPLHF; CDR3 DNA: TGTGCCATCAGAGACCTAAATGGACAGGGTCTTAATTCACCCCTCCACTTT; clone size: -; V gene: TRBV10-3; D gene: TRBD1; J gene: TRBJ1-6
CDR3 protein: CASTSISKGGTEAFF; CDR3 DNA: TGTGCCAGTACCTCCATTTCGAAAGGAGGCACTGAAGCTTTCTTT; clone size: few; V gene: TRBV19; D gene: -; J gene: TRBJ1-1
CDR3 protein: CASSSTGVDQETQYF; CDR3 DNA: TGTGCCAGCAGTTCGACAGGGGTCGACCAAGAGACCCAGTACTTC; clone size: -; V gene: TRBV6-1; D gene: TRBD1; J gene: TRBJ2-5
CDR3 protein: CASSNEGADTQYF; CDR3 DNA: TGCGCCAGCAGCAATGAGGGGGCAGATACGCAGTATTTT; clone size: few; V gene: TRBV5-1; D gene: -; J gene: TRBJ2-3
CDR3 protein: CASSPTQGLNEKLFF; CDR3 DNA: TGTGCCAGCAGCCCAACACAGGGTCTTAATGAAAAACTGTTTTTT; clone size: -; V gene: TRBV7-2; D gene: -; J gene: TRBJ1-4
CDR3 protein: CASSSTGVEQYF; CDR3 DNA: TGTGCCAGCAGCTCGACAGGGGTAGAGCAGTACTTC; clone size: -; V gene: TRBV7-9; D gene: TRBD1; J gene: TRBJ2-5
CDR3 protein: CASSSWTGSTDTQYF; CDR3 DNA: TGCGCCAGCAGCTCATGGACAGGGAGCACAGATACGCAGTATTTT; clone size: -; V gene: TRBV5-1; D gene: TRBD1; J gene: TRBJ2-3
CDR3 protein: CASSLSPEETQYF; CDR3 DNA: TGCGCCAGCAGCCTCTCCCCTGAAGAGACCCAGTACTTC; clone size: -; V gene: TRBV5-1; D gene: -; J gene: TRBJ2-5
CDR3 protein: CASTFGDRNNSPLHF; CDR3 DNA: TGTGCCAGCACCTTTGGGGACAGGAATAATTCACCCCTCCACTTT; clone size: -; V gene: TRBV6-5; D gene: TRBD1; J gene: TRBJ1-6
CDR3 protein: CASSRDSEAFF; CDR3 DNA: TGTGCCAGCAGCCGGGACAGTGAAGCTTTCTTT; clone size: -; V gene: TRBV13; D gene: TRBD1; J gene: TRBJ1-1
CDR3 protein: CASSIYRGQETQYF; CDR3 DNA: TGTGCCAGTAGTATTTACAGGGGGCAAGAGACCCAGTACTTC; clone size: -; V gene: TRBV19; D gene: TRBD1; J gene: TRBJ2-5
CDR3 protein: CASSVGTGNTEAFF; CDR3 DNA: TGTGCCAGCAGCGTAGGGACAGGGAACACTGAAGCTTTCTTT; clone size: once; V gene: TRBV9; D gene: TRBD1; J gene: TRBJ1-1
CDR3 protein: CASSRDRPSYEQYF; CDR3 DNA: TGTGCCAGCTCCCGGGACAGGCCCTCCTACGAGCAGTACTTC; clone size: -; V gene: TRBV18; D gene: TRBD1; J gene: TRBJ2-7
CDR3 protein: CAGTGTEGTEAFF; CDR3 DNA: TGTGCTGGGACAGGGACCGAAGGCACTGAAGCTTTCTTT; clone size: -; V gene: TRBV19; D gene: TRBD1; J gene: TRBJ1-1
CDR3 protein: CASSLLSGSGELFF; CDR3 DNA: TGTGCCAGCAGTCTTTTGAGCGGGAGCGGGGAGCTGTTTTTT; clone size: -; V gene: TRBV6-6; D gene: TRBD2; J gene: TRBJ2-2
CDR3 protein: CSVETGDDYGYTF; CDR3 DNA: TGCAGCGTCGAGACAGGGGATGACTATGGCTACACCTTC; clone size: -; V gene: TRBV29-1; D gene: TRBD1; J gene: TRBJ1-2
CDR3 protein: CASSVQGNQPQHF; CDR3 DNA: TGTGCCAGCAGCGTTCAGGGAAATCAGCCCCAGCATTTT; clone size: -; V gene: TRBV7-3; D gene: -; J gene: TRBJ1-5
CDR3 protein: CASSQPSGTYEQYF; CDR3 DNA: TGTGCCAGCAGCCAACCTAGCGGGACGTACGAGCAGTACTTC; clone size: once; V gene: TRBV14; D gene: TRBD2; J gene: TRBJ2-7
CDR3 protein: CSSRLLTGETQYF; CDR3 DNA: TGTTCCAGCAGACTCCTTACGGGAGAGACCCAGTACTTC; clone size: -; V gene: TRBV7-9; D gene: -; J gene: TRBJ2-5
CDR3 protein: CATCSPNTGELFF; CDR3 DNA: TGTGCCACCTGTAGCCCGAACACCGGGGAGCTGTTTTTT; clone size: many; V gene: TRBV6-5; D gene: -; J gene: TRBJ2-2
CDR3 protein: CASSEAGGSDEQYF; CDR3 DNA: TGTGCCAGCAGTGAAGCCGGGGGGAGCGACGAGCAGTACTTC; clone size: -; V gene: TRBV6-1; D gene: TRBD2; J gene: TRBJ2-7